This TCR beta chain was obtained from a study of blood T cell repertoires in COVID-19 (dated by TCRdb to the early 2020s). In terms of the full investigation: Samples from collaborators originated in the United States, Italy and Spain and spanned both the acute and convalescent phases of COVID-19. Nearly every sample came with metadata listing a de-identified subject ID, COVID-19 status, age in years and sex. The repertoires were released in a freely available public database intended as a resource for research on the immune response to SARS-CoV-2. The prospective study material was composed of cDNA or gDNA derived from T cells, B-cell-depleted T cells, or PBMCs. The samples were drawn from the first 160 participants of the ongoing ImmuneRACE study and from some 1,300 subjects provided by 6 global collaborators. Deeply sampled blood TCRbeta repertoires from subjects exposed to, actively infected with, or recovered from COVID-19 were included in the dataset. HLA class I and class II types, where available, came from metadata supplied by the sample provider rather than from assay-based typing. Study-wide conclusions, independent of this receptor: The quantity of clinical and demographic metadata differed by source and by participant and was supplied without curation.

Each collaborating institution followed its own protocols to collect whole blood in K2EDTA tubes. For TCRbeta analysis, collaborators shipped samples as frozen whole blood, isolated PBMCs, or DNA extracted from either of those sample types. This clone was recorded once. It has no known antigen specificity. No clone much larger than this one lies a single base away; base qualities are absent. The immunoSEQ Assay, a bias-controlled multiplex PCR, was used to amplify TCRbeta CDR3 regions from genomic DNA. The original methods were these. Nucleated cell counts per sample were estimated from amplification of reference gene primers within the assay. Sequence reads were collapsed and filtered to measure the absolute abundance of every unique TCRbeta CDR3 rearrangement. For each sample, productive Simpson clonality was calculated as the square root of Simpson's diversity index across productive rearrangements. TCRdb holds this immuneACCESS table with in-frame rearrangements only. Some clones are missing; in checked studies, unresolved V genes explain under half, and the rest has no known cause. The V and J calls and clone size were taken over from that table, and D and trimming were inferred from the DNA. This sample gives some 230,000 clones in total; roughly 85% of them show up just once. Together, the top ten hold around 0.97% of the sample.

Reading from cysteine to phenylalanine, the CDR3 counts 10 amino acids. Only CDR3 DNA is held: 30 bases, read in frame from base 1. Sequences DFQATT (CDR1) and SNEGSKA (CDR2) are obtained from the germline V gene (reference sequence). The germline ends are 10 bases apart after V is trimmed by 6 bases and J by 8 bases. The chain is assembled from TRBV20-1 and TRBJ1-2, with the identity of the D gene unclear. The receptor was isolated from a man in his forties with acute or convalescent COVID-19. Sequencing used peripheral blood. DNA sequence: TGCAGTGCCTGGGAGGAAGGCTACACCTTC. It codes for CSAWEEGYTF.